Shown below are 20 T cell receptor beta chains from a single sample sequenced in a study of cytomegalovirus exposure and HLA in healthy donors. The PCR used 60 Vbeta and 13 Jbeta primers. Generated by immunoSEQ multiplex PCR, the TCRdb table keeps only in-frame clones and is missing some. The repertoire consists of about 130,000 clones, with 80% to 85% occurring once and the leading ten covering 0.95% to 1.5%. The sequencing sample was made of PBMCs. These receptor sequences come from a boy aged 5-17 years in good health and CMV-seronegative.

The chain joins TRBV18 to TRBJ2-7; possible D gene TRBD1, 5 bases. V lost 3 bases and J 4 bases, leaving 16 bases between the germline ends. The germline V gene has CDR1 KGHSH and CDR2 LQKENI. The length of the CDR3 is 15 residues. CDR3 sequence reads: CASSPRGPMRYEQYF. The CDR3 DNA sequence: TGTGCCAGCTCACCTAGGGGCCCCATGAGGTACGAGCAGTACTTC.

J is TRBJ2-7 and V is TRBV7-8, with D tentatively TRBD2 (6 bases). V lost 5 bases to trimming and J lost 3 bases, with 20 bases between them. Germline V lookup: CDR1 SGHVS, CDR2 FQNEAQ. The CDR3 length is 16 residues. DNA of the CDR3: TGTGCCAGCAGCAGCGCCGGGGGAGCCGGGGTCTACGAGCAGTACTTC. This codes for CASSSAGGAGVYEQYF.

The chain joins TRBV4-2 to TRBJ2-5; D is perhaps TRBD2 (5 bases). Germline V gene data show CDR1 as LGHNA and CDR2 as YNFKEQ. V lost 3 bases and J lost 5, with 13 bases in between. CDR3 length equals 14 residues. In nucleotides, the CDR3 is TGTGCCAGCAGCCAGGCGGGCTCCAGGGAGACCCAGTACTTC. It translates to CASSQAGSRETQYF.

The V and J genes are TRBV7-8 and TRBJ2-3; 9 bases agree with TRBD2. The germline V gene has CDR1 SGHVS and CDR2 FQNEAQ. The J segment lost 6 bases and the V segment lost 10 bases, leaving 11 bases of the junction unmatched. The CDR3 totals 14 residues. CDR3 sequence (DNA): TGTGCCACCACCTTAGCGGGAGCTTTGGATACGCAGTATTTT. Translated: CATTLAGALDTQYF.

V and J are TRBV5-6 and TRBJ1-2; possible D gene TRBD1, 5 bases. The CDR3 consists of 16 residues. Trimming took off 4 bases at V and 4 bases at J, with 20 bases between the two ends. CDR1 and CDR2 from the germline V gene are SGHDT and YYEEEE. CDR3 sequence reads: CASSQVGGREAYGYTF. CDR3 DNA sequence: TGTGCCAGCAGCCAAGTGGGGGGAAGGGAGGCCTATGGCTACACCTTC. The full variable domain, rest sourced from reference TRBV5-6 and TRBJ1-2, is DAGVTQSPTHLIKTRGQQVTLRCSPKSGHDTVSWYQQALGQGPQFIFQYYEEEERQRGNFPDRFSGHQFPNYSSELNVNALLLGDSALYLCASSQVGGREAYGYTFGSGTRLTVV.

The J gene is TRBJ1-1, the V gene TRBV27, with D perhaps TRBD1 (5 bases). V lost 2 bases to trimming and J lost 7 bases, with 14 bases between them. CDR3 length: 14 amino acids. The germline CDR1 and CDR2 sequences are MNHEY and SMNVEV (reference sequence). The CDR3: CASSLVGHLNEAFF. The CDR3 bases are TGTGCCAGCAGTTTAGTAGGACATTTGAATGAAGCTTTCTTT.

Details on this clone: The sample carries other DNA sequences with the same CDR3. The chain couples TRBV19 to TRBJ2-3; D is ambiguous. The germline CDR1 and CDR2 sequences are LNHDA and SQIVND (reference sequence). This CDR3 spans 13 amino acids. Trimming stripped 9 bases from V and 2 bases from J, with 12 bases between. The CDR3 is CASSGASTDTQYF. In DNA, the CDR3 is TGTGCCAGCTCAGGTGCATCCACAGATACGCAGTATTTT.

The chain recombines TRBV5-6 with TRBJ2-1; D possibly corresponds to TRBD1 (5 bases). The germline V and J ends were trimmed by 4 bases and 5 bases, with 13 bases remaining between them. In germline, CDR1 is SGHDT, CDR2 YYEEEE. The CDR3 contains 14 residues. CDR3 coding DNA: TGTGCCAGCAGCCCCACTGGGGCTAACAATGAGCAGTTCTTC. This encodes CASSPTGANNEQFF.

The sample holds one count of this clone. The chain uses TRBV6-1 and TRBJ1-2; 9 bases fit TRBD1. V lost 3 bases and J lost 6; bases outside the gene matches: 5. CDR1 MNHNS and CDR2 SASEGT come from the germline V gene. The CDR3 has 14 amino acids. The CDR3 sequence is CASSEYRGRDGYTF. The DNA for the CDR3 is TGTGCCAGCAGTGAGTACAGGGGGCGCGATGGCTACACCTTC.

The rearrangement links TRBV2 to TRBJ1-1; 8 bases line up with TRBD1. With V trimmed by 7 bases and J by 6 bases, 7 bases remained unmatched. CDR1 and CDR2 (germline): SNHLY, FYNNEI. The CDR3 consists of 13 residues. The CDR3 sequence is CASIPDRDAEAFF. The CDR3 DNA sequence: TGTGCCAGCATCCCGGACAGGGACGCTGAAGCTTTCTTT.

In this sample, this clone turned up once. The chain joins TRBV6-1 to TRBJ1-4; D may be TRBD1 (6 bases). Trimming took 7 bases from V and 5 from J, leaving 14 bases between them. CDR3 length: 14 amino acids. Germline V CDR1 and CDR2: MNHNS, SASEGT. CDR3 amino acids: CASKEQGLNEKLFF. The CDR3 bases are TGTGCCAGCAAAGAACAGGGCCTGAATGAAAAACTGTTTTTT.

This clone was counted only a few times. The V call is TRBV5-6, the J call TRBJ1-1; a possible D gene is TRBD1 (6 bases). In germline, CDR1 is SGHDT, CDR2 YYEEEE. The CDR3 loop spans 16 amino acids. V was trimmed by 3 bases and J by 3 bases, leaving 18 bases between them. This CDR3 is CASSSPRQDVHTEAFF. DNA of the CDR3: TGTGCCAGCAGCTCGCCCAGACAGGATGTACACACTGAAGCTTTCTTT. Combining the CDR3 with reference TRBV5-6 and TRBJ1-1 gives the whole variable domain DAGVTQSPTHLIKTRGQQVTLRCSPKSGHDTVSWYQQALGQGPQFIFQYYEEEERQRGNFPDRFSGHQFPNYSSELNVNALLLGDSALYLCASSSPRQDVHTEAFFGQGTRLTVV.

The chain uses TRBV6-8 and TRBJ1-1; D gene unclear. The V gene's germline CDR1 is MNHGY and CDR2 SAAAGT. The CDR3 runs to 15 residues. The V end lost 3 bases, the J end lost 5 bases, and 16 bases lay between the germline ends. The CDR3 DNA reads TGTGCCAGCAGTTATCAGTGTGTGGGGAGAACTGAAGCTTTCTTT. Translation gives CASSYQCVGRTEAFF.

V usage is TRBV4-1 and J usage is TRBJ2-7; tentatively, D is TRBD1 (5 bases). CDR1 and CDR2 (germline): MGHRA, YSYEKL. The CDR3 spans 15 residues. With 7 bases removed from V and 2 bases from J, the gap between germline ends came to 18 bases. CDR3 coding DNA: TGCGCCAGCAAACGAAGCGAAGGGGCCGCCTACGAGCAGTACTTC. Translated: CASKRSEGAAYEQYF.

CDR3 DNA: TGCGCCAGCAGCTTGGGTCCTCCCGACAGCAAAGCTTTCTTT. This encodes CASSLGPPDSKAFF. V gene TRBV5-1 combines with J gene TRBJ1-1, with D possibly being TRBD1 (5 bases). The CDR3 totals 14 residues. Germline CDR1 SGHRS, CDR2 YFSETQ. Trimming took off 0 bases at V and 9 bases at J, with 15 bases between the two ends.

CDR3 bases: TGTGCCAGCAGTCTCCGACAGTCCAGCTCCTACGAGCAGTACTTC. Translation gives CASSLRQSSSYEQYF. The chain is built from TRBV6-5 and TRBJ2-7, with D perhaps TRBD1 (5 bases). Trimming left V 5 bases short and J 0 bases short, with 14 bases between. The CDR3 has 15 residues. CDR1 MNHEY and CDR2 SVGAGI come from the germline V gene.

The CDR3 protein is CASSQGPTGGSSYEQYF. CDR3 DNA: TGCGCCAGCAGCCAAGGTCCCACCGGGGGGTCATCCTACGAGCAGTACTTC. The chain couples TRBV4-1 to TRBJ2-7, with 7 bases identical to TRBD2. Germline lookup yields CDR1 MGHRA and CDR2 YSYEKL. There are 17 residues in the CDR3. V shed 1 base, J shed 1 base, and the junction held 10 bases outside the gene matches.

The CDR3 loop is CASSEDRLETQYF. The CDR3 bases are TGTGCCAGCAGTGAAGACAGGCTAGAGACCCAGTACTTC. The chain uses TRBV2 and TRBJ2-5, with D possibly TRBD1 on 5 matching bases. The CDR3 covers 13 residues. CDR1 and CDR2 from the germline V gene are SNHLY and FYNNEI. Trimming pared 1 base from V and 4 bases from J, leaving 7 bases between.

CDR3 in amino acids: CASSYSGGYNEKLFF. The CDR3 nucleotides read TGTGCCAGCAGTTACTCGGGGGGATACAATGAAAAACTGTTTTTT. This rearrangement joins TRBV6-5 to TRBJ1-4, with D possibly being TRBD1 (5 bases). This CDR3 comprises 15 residues. V lost 0 bases to trimming and J lost 5 bases, with 10 bases between them. Per the germline V gene, CDR1 is MNHEY and CDR2 is SVGAGI.

The chain recombines TRBV7-9 with TRBJ2-1; TRBD2 aligns across 7 bases. The CDR3 loop spans 16 amino acids. The germline V gene has CDR1 SEHNR and CDR2 FQNEAQ (reference sequence). The J segment lost 8 bases and the V segment lost 4 bases, leaving 14 bases of the junction unmatched. The CDR3 is CASSYPRSSGGDEQFF. Written as DNA, the CDR3 is TGTGCCAGCAGCTATCCTCGGTCTAGCGGAGGGGATGAGCAGTTCTTC.